This T cell receptor beta chain stems from a study of OX40 agonist ivuxolimab in advanced cancers. On the study more broadly: Eligibility admitted prior anti-PD-1, anti-PD-L1 or anti-CTLA-4 therapy; roughly 37% had some.

Clones were sequenced by immunoSEQ multiplex PCR, and TCRdb holds only the in-frame ones, with some missing. Here the sample spans more than 90,000 clones, roughly 80% being singletons. The germline CDR1 and CDR2 sequences are SGHRS and YFSETQ. The CDR3 spans 15 residues. Trimming pared 4 bases from V and 0 bases from J, leaving 11 bases between. The clonotype comes from an adult with an advanced solid tumor such as melanoma, head and neck, liver or kidney cancer. The specimen was CD4+ or CD8+ T cells sorted from blood, collected in a trial of the OX40 agonist ivuxolimab. This rearrangement joins TRBV5-1 to TRBJ1-3; tentatively, D is TRBD1 (5 bases). The CDR3, as DNA: TGCGCCAGCAGCGCCCCAGGGAGCTCTGGAAACACCATATATTTT. It yields the protein CASSAPGSSGNTIYF.